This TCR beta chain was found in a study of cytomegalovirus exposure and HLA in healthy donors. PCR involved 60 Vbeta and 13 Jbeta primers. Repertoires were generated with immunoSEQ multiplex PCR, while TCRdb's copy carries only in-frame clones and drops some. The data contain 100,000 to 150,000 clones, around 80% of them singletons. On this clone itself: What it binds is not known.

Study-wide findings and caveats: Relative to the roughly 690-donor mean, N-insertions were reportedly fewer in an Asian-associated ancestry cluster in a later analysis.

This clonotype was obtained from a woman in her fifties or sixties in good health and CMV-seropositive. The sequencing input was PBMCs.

This CDR3 is CASSPQEAGSGNTIYF. The CDR3 bases are TGTGCCAGCAGCCCCCAGGAGGCCGGCTCTGGAAACACCATATATTTT. The V call is TRBV11-3, the J call TRBJ1-3, with no clear D. Germline values: CDR1 SGHNT, CDR2 YENEEA. The CDR3 length is 16 residues. The V end lost 5 bases, the J end lost 0 bases, and 14 bases lay between the germline ends.